Listed below are T cell receptor beta chains from one sample, sequenced in a study of blood T cell repertoires in COVID-19. Repertoires were generated with immunoSEQ multiplex PCR, while TCRdb's copy carries only in-frame clones and drops some. The profile shows approximately 54,000 clones, about 86% of them singletons. The sample taken for sequencing was peripheral blood. The receptors derive from an elderly man with active COVID-19. CDR3s include the opening cysteine and the closing phenylalanine or tryptophan. The order of the fields is V gene, J gene, clone size, D gene, CDR3 DNA, CDR3 protein. D genes are given only for firm matches. Clone size, where shown, is once, few, many, or a class for clones that have expanded.

>TRBV3-1/TRBV3-2|TRBJ2-2|NA|TRBD2
TGTGCCAGCAGCCAAATAACTGGGACTAGCGGGGTGAACACCGGGGAGCTGTTTTTT
CASSQITGTSGVNTGELFF
>TRBV7-8|TRBJ2-7|NA|NA
TGTGCCAGTCAAGTCAGTGGCACAAGCTACGAGCAGTACTTC
CASQVSGTSYEQYF
>TRBV20-1|TRBJ2-5|NA|NA
TGCAGTGCTACAGGGGTAGAGACCCAGTACTTC
CSATGVETQYF
>TRBV7-9|TRBJ2-7|NA|NA
TGTGCCAGCAGCTTCGACAGGACCTCAACCTACGAGCAGTACTTC
CASSFDRTSTYEQYF
>TRBV28|TRBJ2-7|NA|NA
TGTGCCAGCAGTCCGCCGGGACATCGAACCTACGAGCAGTACTTC
CASSPPGHRTYEQYF
>TRBV7-9|TRBJ2-6|NA|NA
TGTGCCAGCAGCTTAGCTGGAGGCTCTGGGGCCAACGTCCTGACTTTC
CASSLAGGSGANVLTF
>TRBV4-1|TRBJ2-1|NA|TRBD2
TGCGCCAGCAGCCAAGGCTCGACTAGCGGGCCAAGTCAAGGCAATGAGCAGTTCTTC
CASSQGSTSGPSQGNEQFF
>TRBV7-2|TRBJ2-1|NA|TRBD1
TGTGCCAGCAGCGAGTCAGGGGGCTCCTACAATGAGCAGTTCTTC
CASSESGGSYNEQFF
>TRBV3-1/TRBV3-2|TRBJ2-1|NA|TRBD2
TGTGCCAGCAGCCAAGTCGGCGGGAGGTTCGGCAATGAGCAGTTCTTC
CASSQVGGRFGNEQFF
>TRBV7-2|TRBJ1-6|NA|TRBD1
TGTGCCAGCAGCACAACGGGACAGTCGTATAATTCACCCCTCCACTTT
CASSTTGQSYNSPLHF
>TRBV24-1|TRBJ1-6|NA|NA
TGTGCCACCAGTGATGCAGGGGACGTCCGCCCTACGAAGGCTTCACCCCTCCACTTT
CATSDAGDVRPTKASPLHF
>TRBV5-1|TRBJ1-1|NA|TRBD1
TGCGCCAGCAGGAACCGGGACAGGGGCACTGAAGCTTTCTTT
CASRNRDRGTEAFF
>TRBV11-1|TRBJ2-3|NA|TRBD1
TGTGCCAGCAGCTTAGGAGGGGGCAGGACAGATACGCAGTATTTT
CASSLGGGRTDTQYF
>TRBV9|TRBJ1-4|NA|TRBD1
TGTGCCAGCAGCGTAGATGGGACAGGGGATACAACTAATGAAAAACTGTTTTTT
CASSVDGTGDTTNEKLFF
>TRBV7-7|TRBJ2-1|NA|TRBD2
TGTGCCACCCGTGCGGCGGGAGGGCCGGGTGAGCAGTTCTTC
CATRAAGGPGEQFF
>TRBV2|TRBJ2-5|NA|NA
TGTGCCAGCAGTGAAGCGTCTGAGACCCAGTACTTC
CASSEASETQYF
>TRBV13|TRBJ2-1|NA|TRBD2
TGTGCCAGCAGCTTAGGGGGACTAGGCAATGAGCAGTTCTTC
CASSLGGLGNEQFF
>TRBV24-1|TRBJ1-2|few|NA
TGTGCCACCAGTGACGAAGGGGGGGGTGTGGATGGCTACACCTTC
CATSDEGGGVDGYTF
>TRBV18|TRBJ2-1|NA|TRBD2
TGTGCCAGCTCACCACTCCTGACTAGCGGGGGGGACAATGAGCAGTTCTTC
CASSPLLTSGGDNEQFF
>TRBV7-3|TRBJ1-1|NA|NA
TGTGCCAGCAGCTTAATAGCGGATTCTGAAGCTTTCTTT
CASSLIADSEAFF
>TRBV5-1|TRBJ2-5|once|TRBD2
TGCGCCAGCAGAGAAGCGGGAGTACAAGAGACCCAGTACTTC
CASREAGVQETQYF
>TRBV28|TRBJ2-7|NA|NA
TGTGCCAGCAGTTTGGGGCGGAGCTCCTACGAGCAGTACTTC
CASSLGRSSYEQYF
>TRBV10-2|TRBJ1-1|NA|TRBD1
TGCGCCAGCAGTGGGGGACAGGCCCTTGAAGCTTTCTTT
CASSGGQALEAFF
>TRBV7-9|TRBJ1-1|NA|TRBD1
TGTGCCAGCAGCTTAGCCGGGACAGGAGGCTATGAAGCTTTCTTT
CASSLAGTGGYEAFF
>TRBV7-8|TRBJ1-1|NA|TRBD1
TGTGCCAGCAGCCCAGCGGGACAGGGACACCACGCAGGGAGTATAAGGGGGGCTTTCTTT
CASSPAGQGHHAGSIRGAFF
>TRBV7-3|TRBJ2-1|NA|NA
TGTGCCAGCAGCCCACCAGGATCGGATGAGCAGTTCTTC
CASSPPGSDEQFF
>TRBV27|TRBJ1-4|NA|TRBD1
TGTGCCAGCAGTTTCGAGGGACAGGGAGGTGAAAAACTGTTTTTT
CASSFEGQGGEKLFF
>TRBV6-5|TRBJ2-5|NA|NA
TGTGCCACCACCAAGGATGCGGGGGCAGGGCAGACCCAGTACTTC
CATTKDAGAGQTQYF
>TRBV19|TRBJ2-3|NA|NA
TGTGCCAGTATGGGCCAGGGCACAGATACGCAGTATTTT
CASMGQGTDTQYF
>TRBV11-2|TRBJ2-7|NA|TRBD2
TGTGCCAGCAGCCCCTTCCCGGGACTAGCGTCTGGGGAGCAGTACTTC
CASSPFPGLASGEQYF
>TRBV28|TRBJ2-7|NA|TRBD1
TGTGTCTCGGGGGACAGGGAGTTTCGCGAGCAGTACTTC
CVSGDREFREQYF
>TRBV25-1|TRBJ1-4|once|NA
TGTGCCAGCAGCGCCGGCCAGGGGTGGAATGAAAAACTGTTTTTT
CASSAGQGWNEKLFF
>TRBV10-2|TRBJ2-7|NA|TRBD2
TGCGCCAGCAGGCTAAGGACTAGCCCTTCCTACGAGCAGTACTTC
CASRLRTSPSYEQYF
>TRBV10-3|TRBJ2-7|NA|NA
TGTGCCATCAGATTTGCCGAGGAGCAGTACTTC
CAIRFAEEQYF
>TRBV10-1|TRBJ2-1|NA|TRBD2
TGCGCCAGCAGTGCGGGGTCGGGAGGGAACGATGAGCAGTTCTTC
CASSAGSGGNDEQFF
>TRBV6-2/TRBV6-3|TRBJ1-2|few|NA
TGTGCCAGCAGTTTCCCAGGGTTTGGCTACACCTTC
CASSFPGFGYTF
>TRBV3-1/TRBV3-2|TRBJ1-4|NA|NA
TGTGCCAGCAGCCCCCAGGCGTTGGGTAATGAAAAACTGTTTTTT
CASSPQALGNEKLFF
>TRBV12-3/TRBV12-4|TRBJ1-1|NA|NA
TGTGCCAGCATCGGACAGCCAGGCACTGAAGCTTTCTTT
CASIGQPGTEAFF
>TRBV5-1|TRBJ2-6|once|NA
TGCGCCAGCAGCTTGGGGCCAGTCTCTGGGGCCAACGTCCTGACTTTC
CASSLGPVSGANVLTF
>TRBV5-4|TRBJ1-2|NA|NA
TGTGCCAGCAGCTCGCTCGGAGGGGAGCGGGGCTACACCTTC
CASSSLGGERGYTF
>TRBV9|TRBJ1-1|NA|NA
TGTGCCAGCAGCGTAGATCCCGGCGGGAACACTGAAGCTTTCTTT
CASSVDPGGNTEAFF
>TRBV19|TRBJ2-1|NA|NA
TGTGCCAGTAGGTCCTCCCAGGGGGGCTACAATGAGCAGTTCTTC
CASRSSQGGYNEQFF
>TRBV2|TRBJ1-6|NA|NA
TGTGCCAGCAGTGAAAGGGCCGTGGGGGGGAATTCACCCCTCCACTTT
CASSERAVGGNSPLHF
>TRBV19|TRBJ2-3|NA|TRBD1
TGTGCCACGGGCGACAGGGGGTCCAGCACAGATACGCAGTATTTT
CATGDRGSSTDTQYF
>TRBV5-4|TRBJ2-3|once|NA
TGTGCCAGCAGCTTGTACTCCACAGATACGCAGTATTTT
CASSLYSTDTQYF
>TRBV6-2/TRBV6-3|TRBJ2-5|NA|NA
TGTGCCAGCAGTCAACTCTCGGTCCTAGTTGAGACCCAGTACTTC
CASSQLSVLVETQYF
>TRBV6-5|TRBJ2-7|NA|NA
TGTGCCAGCAGTTACTTAGCAGGGGCCTACGAGCAGTACTTC
CASSYLAGAYEQYF
>TRBV19|TRBJ2-1|once|NA
TGTGCCAGTAGTGACCTAGGGAGTGGGTTTCCCAATGAGCAGTTCTTC
CASSDLGSGFPNEQFF
>TRBV6-1|TRBJ1-1|NA|NA
TGTGCCACCGCGGGGGGCAGAACTGAAGCTTTCTTT
CATAGGRTEAFF
>TRBV11-3|TRBJ2-7|NA|TRBD1
TGTGCCAGCAGCTTAAGGGACAGCTACGAGCAGTACTTC
CASSLRDSYEQYF
>TRBV6-5|TRBJ2-1|NA|NA
TGTGCCAGCAGACCCGGGAGCAGCTACAATGAGCAGTTCTTC
CASRPGSSYNEQFF
>TRBV18|TRBJ2-5|NA|TRBD1
TGTGCCAGCTCACCAGGACAGGGAATGATTGAGACCCAGTACTTC
CASSPGQGMIETQYF
>TRBV7-9|TRBJ2-3|NA|TRBD2
TGTGCCAGCAGCTCCCCGGGACTAGCGGGAGATACGCAGTATTTT
CASSSPGLAGDTQYF
>TRBV23-1|TRBJ1-1|medium-sized|TRBD1
TGCGCCAGCAGTTCAGGGGGCGCGGTGAGACGTGAAGCTTTCTTT
CASSSGGAVRREAFF
>TRBV19|TRBJ1-1|few|NA
TGTGCCAGTACCTTAGACAGGCAGAACACTGAAGCTTTCTTT
CASTLDRQNTEAFF
>TRBV4-2|TRBJ2-7|NA|TRBD2
TGTGCCAGCAGCCAGGGGACTAGCGGGAGCCCCTACTCCTACGAGCAGTACTTC
CASSQGTSGSPYSYEQYF
>TRBV12-3/TRBV12-4|TRBJ2-3|NA|NA
TGTGCCAGCACCGACTCATCTACGCAGTATTTT
CASTDSSTQYF
>TRBV7-9|TRBJ2-5|NA|NA
TGTGCCAGCAGCTTCTCCGGCCAAGAGACCCAGTACTTC
CASSFSGQETQYF
>TRBV19|TRBJ2-3|few|TRBD2
TGTGCCAGTAGTATGAGGGTGGCGGGAGAGGCAGATACGCAGTATTTT
CASSMRVAGEADTQYF
>TRBV7-9|TRBJ2-2|NA|NA
TGTGCCAGCAGCTCCATGCGGGCATCGGTTACGGCCGGGGAGCTGTTTTTT
CASSSMRASVTAGELFF